These 9 T cell receptor beta chains were sequenced from one sample in a study of cytomegalovirus exposure and HLA in healthy donors. Repertoires were generated with immunoSEQ multiplex PCR, while TCRdb's copy carries only in-frame clones and drops some. This table has about 130,000 clones, nearly 90% appearing once. Sequences were obtained from PBMCs. Receptors originate from a woman aged 18-30 years in good health and CMV-seropositive.

The chain is built from TRBV9 and TRBJ2-1, with D perhaps matching TRBD1 (6 bases). Trimming removed 3 bases from V and 2 bases from J, with 12 bases in between. Looked up from germline, CDR1 is SGDLS and CDR2 is YYNGEE. The CDR3 loop spans 15 amino acids. The CDR3 spells CASSGYRDPYNEQFF. CDR3 in DNA: TGTGCCAGCAGCGGTTACAGGGATCCCTACAATGAGCAGTTCTTC.

V gene TRBV23-1 combines with J gene TRBJ2-5; 9 bases line up with TRBD1. TRBV23-1 is reported as an ORF; its role is uncertain. This CDR3 is built from 17 residues. V lost 0 bases to trimming and J lost 9 bases; unmatched junction nucleotides: 14. The CDR3 is CASSQSWDRAHPGAQYF. CDR3 bases: TGCGCCAGCAGTCAATCTTGGGACAGGGCCCACCCGGGGGCCCAGTACTTC.

On this clone itself: An end of the junction differs from the germline gene, which may be a read error. The CDR3 nucleotides are TGTGCTAGCAGCTTAAGCCATGGACAGGACAATGAGCAGTTCTTC. Protein sequence: CASSLSHGQDNEQFF. The genes are TRBV7-7 and TRBJ2-1, with 7 nucleotides matching TRBD1. Germline CDR1 and CDR2: SSHAT and FNYEAQ (reference sequence). The CDR3 runs to 15 residues.

This rearrangement joins TRBV28 to TRBJ1-6; D gene uncertain. The germline V gene has CDR1 MDHEN and CDR2 SYDVKM. CDR3 length: 13 residues. V shed 2 bases and J shed 6 bases, with 5 bases lying between them. This CDR3 is CASSLNSNSPLHF. In nucleotides, the CDR3 is TGTGCCAGCAGTTTAAACAGTAATTCACCCCTCCACTTT.

The rearrangement links TRBV7-9 to TRBJ2-1, with D tentatively TRBD1 (5 bases). Trimming stripped 1 base from V and 4 bases from J, with 8 bases between. This CDR3 has 14 residues. Germline V gene data show CDR1 as SEHNR and CDR2 as FQNEAQ (reference sequence). The CDR3 nucleotides are TGTGCCAGCAGCTTAGGACAGTTATACAATGAGCAGTTCTTC. Protein product: CASSLGQLYNEQFF. Combining the CDR3 with reference TRBV7-9 and TRBJ2-1 gives the whole variable domain DTGVSQNPRHKITKRGQNVTFRCDPISEHNRLYWYRQTLGQGPEFLTYFQNEAQLEKSRLLSDRFSAERPKGSFSTLEIQRTEQGDSAMYLCASSLGQLYNEQFFGPGTRLTVL.

V usage is TRBV19 and J usage is TRBJ1-2, with 8 bases matching TRBD1. The length of the CDR3 is 15 residues. After removal of 1 base from V and 8 bases from J, the junction contained 9 bases not matched to a gene. CDR1 and CDR2 (germline): LNHDA, SQIVND (reference sequence). The CDR3 protein is CASSIGTGIFRGYTF. The CDR3 DNA sequence: TGTGCCAGTAGTATAGGGACAGGGATCTTCCGAGGCTACACCTTC.

The genes are TRBV13 and TRBJ2-7; D perhaps matches TRBD1 (6 bases). CDR1 and CDR2 from the germline V gene are PRHDT and FYEKMQ (reference sequence). V lost 0 bases and J lost 4, with 10 bases in between. The CDR3 is 14 residues long. CDR3 amino acids: CASSLGGARYEQYF. As DNA, the CDR3 is TGTGCCAGCAGCTTAGGGGGGGCGCGGTACGAGCAGTACTTC.

This clone was seen a single time. This sequence joins TRBV15 and TRBJ2-7, with D tentatively TRBD2 (6 bases). Germline V gene lookup returns CDR1 LNHNV and CDR2 YYDKDF (reference sequence). The germline V and J ends were trimmed by 1 base and 0 bases, with 10 bases remaining between them. CDR3 size: 15 residues. CDR3 region: CATSRGGVSSYEQYF. The CDR3 DNA reads as TGTGCCACCAGCAGAGGGGGGGTTAGCTCCTACGAGCAGTACTTC. Complete variable domain (other parts from reference TRBV15 and TRBJ2-7): DAMVIQNPRYQVTQFGKPVTLSCSQTLNHNVMYWYQQKSSQAPKLLFHYYDKDFNNEADTPDNFQSRRPNTSFCFLDIRSPGLGDTAMYLCATSRGGVSSYEQYFGPGTRLTVT.

This chain uses TRBV5-1 with TRBJ2-7; TRBD2 agrees at 9 bases. CDR1 SGHRS and CDR2 YFSETQ come from the germline V gene. There are 19 residues in the CDR3. V was pared by 0 bases and J by 2 bases, with 15 bases of the junction left unmatched. DNA of the CDR3: TGCGCCAGCAGCTTGGAACCAGCGGGGGGCCCTATCTACGCCTACGAGCAGTACTTC. Its protein is CASSLEPAGGPIYAYEQYF.